This T cell receptor (beta chain) stems from a study of neurological immune-mediated disorders (dated by TCRdb to about 2019). General notes on the study: The study compared peripheral blood TCR-beta repertoires of HTLV-I-associated myelopathy (HAM/TSP) patients, multiple sclerosis patients and healthy controls using UMI-based sequencing. Alongside PBMC samples, the set of 80 to 130 TCR-beta libraries contained longitudinal samples, technical triplicates, and paired CD4+ and CD8+ T-cell subsets that had been sorted. The cohort was made up of about 68 subjects, consisting of roughly 14 HAM/TSP patients, roughly 35 multiple sclerosis patients and approximately 20 healthy controls.

cDNA was synthesized by template-switch 5'RACE using a primer with a 10-nucleotide random unique molecular identifier that tagged each TCR transcript. Every sequencing run yielded over 160 million TCR-beta sequences covering 15-18 subjects. Total RNA was extracted with the RNeasy kit. The KAPA Real-time Library Amplification kit was used to amplify TCR-beta VDJ regions with primers targeting the TCR constant region and the 5'RACE anchor. A first PCR added sample indexes and Illumina adaptors, after which a second PCR increased the library yield. After Ampure bead purification, the roughly 650 bp TCR product was size-selected on a 2% E-gel SizeSelection system. Before pooling, library quality was checked on a Bioanalyzer, concentration was measured with Qubit, and libraries were quantified with the Kapa Library Quantification kit. An Illumina HiSeq 2500 was used to sequence the libraries paired-end at 2 x 150 bp. To increase sequence diversity, roughly 25-31% phiX was spiked into each library pool. For the original study's pipeline: The quality-filtered reads were processed with the UMI-based MiGEC pipeline, whose error correction step removed more than 80% of the raw TCR sequences. VDJ genes were aligned to IMGT germline references, and clonotypes were defined by unique CDR3 amino acid sequence plus V-J genes. VDJtools evaluated clonal expansion, Shannon diversity and CDR3 relatedness (CalcPairwiseDistances, ClusterSamples); CLCbio workbench built phylogenetic trees. Using coefficient-of-variation modelling across technical triplicates, the study counted a clone as expanded if it had at least 8 unique UMIs. TCRdb trimmed public reads at Q25 via fastp, called clones via MiXCR and kept in-frame beta chains. CDR3 protein sequences are deduplicated, and each keeps its most common genes and DNA. TCRdb, not the authors, supplied the V and J calls. For this sample there are 15,000 to 20,000 distinct CDR3 sequences; around 15% appear just once. Almost 8% of the sample is in the top ten clones.

As concerns this clonotype: What antigen it recognizes has not been identified. No per-base quality is available; no much larger clone lies one base away.

On the study overall, not on this receptor specifically: TCR clonal expansion was greatest in HAM/TSP patients and smallest in MS patients, who ranked below even healthy controls. Across subjects, expanded clones never shared an identical CDR3 amino acid sequence, which suggests that the TCR-beta repertoires in every group were private.

For the sorted-subset TCR libraries, the starting material was 750,000 to 1,000,000 sorted CD4+ or CD8+ T cells. Peripheral blood was subjected to Ficoll-Hypaque density gradient centrifugation to isolate PBMCs, which were then cryopreserved in liquid nitrogen. The study also sequenced paired sorted CD4+ and CD8+ subsets from healthy controls, HAM/TSP patients and MS patients. Taken from the germline V gene, the CDR1 and CDR2 loops are MNHEY and SVGEGT. V trim: 7 bases; J trim: 3 bases; unmatched bases: 11. The CDR3, from cysteine to phenylalanine, totals 15 residues. Only the CDR3 DNA stays, 45 bases, in frame from base 1.

Sequenced material: CD4+ T cells from blood. This chain joins TRBV6-2 or TRBV6-3 to TRBJ2-7; the junction holds 8 bases that match TRBD2. The TCR originated in a woman aged 60-75 years with HTLV-1-associated myelopathy (HAM/TSP). The encoded CDR3 is CASTTPGLVFYEQYF. Here is the DNA: TGTGCCAGCACCACGCCGGGACTAGTCTTCTACGAGCAGTACTTC.